This T cell receptor (beta chain) derives from a study of CD8 T cells in ankylosing spondylitis (dated by TCRdb to about 2017). Notes on the research overall: To find TCR variants linked to disease, the study profiled T cell receptor beta repertoires in ankylosing spondylitis patients and healthy donors. Peripheral blood was sampled, and synovial fluid was additionally collected from ankylosing spondylitis patients. The whole study cohort included some 100 healthy donors and about two dozen ankylosing spondylitis patients. The full study reports these points: In peripheral blood, the disease-linked clones were found at relatively low frequencies and had a CD8+ phenotype. A TCR beta motif of eight highly homologous amino acid variants appeared characteristic of blood from ankylosing spondylitis patients. The disease-linked clones were reported as significantly enriched in matched synovial fluid samples from ankylosing spondylitis patients. Some motif variants were previously reported in synovial fluid and blood of reactive arthritis patients, suggesting common disease-initiation mechanisms.

The CDR3 has 19 amino acids, counting the end cysteine and phenylalanine. This entry keeps only the CDR3 DNA: 57 bases, framed from base 1. The V and J ends are trimmed by 3 bases and 2 bases, leaving 25 bases between them. CDR1 and CDR2 (SGDLS, YYNGEE) derive from the germline V gene. Sequenced using an Illumina HiSeq 2500. Quantitative 5'-RACE with molecular barcodes was the method used to prepare the TCR beta libraries. In the original analysis: Disease-linked TCR variants were identified with a new computational method built on a probabilistic model of VDJ rearrangement. TCRdb reanalyzed the raw reads on its own, using fastp at Q25 for trimming and MiXCR for clone calling, and kept in-frame beta chains. Each entry is one CDR3 protein sequence, shown with its most common DNA and genes. TCRdb's processing, not the authors' own work, is the source of the V and J calls. The sample table shows about 400,000 distinct CDR3 sequences, and under 25% are seen once. The ten biggest clones cover roughly a sixth of the sample.

A few counts support this clonotype. No cognate antigen has been identified for it. Base qualities are not recorded, but no much larger clone differs from it by a single base. Sequenced input: blood, either unsorted or a sorted T cell fraction (not recorded which). Rearrangement joined TRBV9 to TRBJ2-3, with TRBD2 perhaps the D gene, on 7 matching bases. The receptor's source is a male donor with ankylosing spondylitis. This receptor carries the CDR3 CASSGGGFGASGFTDTQYF. The bases are TGTGCCAGCAGCGGAGGGGGATTTGGGGCTAGCGGTTTCACAGATACGCAGTATTTT. The CDR3 plus the reference TRBV9 and TRBJ2-3 genes for the other parts give the full variable domain: DSGVTQTPKHLITATGQRVTLRCSPRSGDLSVYWYQQSLDQGLQFLIQYYNGEERAKGNILERFSAQQFPDLHSELNLSSLELGDSALYFCASSGGGFGASGFTDTQYFGPGTRLTVL.